Below are 21 T cell receptor beta chains sequenced from a single sample in a study of CD8 T cells in Susac syndrome. Random-hexamer reverse transcription was applied to about 0.45 to 1 ug RNA. TCRdb ran MiXCR on the immunoSEQ multiplex PCR reads and lists one entry per CDR3 protein. The sample carries around 140,000 distinct CDR3 sequences, approximately 95% recorded once. Sequenced input: CD4+ T cells from PBMCs. These receptors were obtained from a human donor with multiple sclerosis.

CDR3 DNA: TGTGCCAGCAGCCCACAGAGCAATCAGCCCCAGCATTTT. Translation: CASSPQSNQPQHF. The chain links TRBV7-3 to TRBJ1-5; D not resolved. The CDR3 has 13 residues. The germline V gene has CDR1 SGHTA and CDR2 FQGTGA. V lost 5 bases and J 1 base, leaving 6 bases between the germline ends.

The chain couples TRBV2 to TRBJ2-7; D tentatively fits TRBD1 or TRBD2 (6 bases each). Per germline, CDR1 SNHLY and CDR2 FYNNEI. The CDR3 loop spans 12 amino acids. Trimming stripped 4 bases from V and 6 bases from J, with 10 bases between. The CDR3 reads CASSGGGGEQYF. In DNA, the CDR3 is TGTGCCAGCAGTGGTGGAGGGGGCGAGCAGTACTTC.

This sequence joins TRBV19 and TRBJ2-7; 9 nucleotides align to TRBD1. The CDR3 is 14 amino acids. From germline, CDR1 is LNHDA and CDR2 SQIVND (reference sequence). The V gene end was trimmed by 5 bases and the J gene end by 5 bases; junction bases not matched to a gene: 7. CDR3 coding DNA: TGTGCCAGTAGTCCCAGGACAGGGGTGGACGAGCAGTACTTC. This gives the protein CASSPRTGVDEQYF.

This clonotype turned up a few times. The chain combines TRBV18 with TRBJ2-1; D remains unclear. Germline V gene sequence: CDR1 KGHSH, CDR2 LQKENI. This CDR3 has 14 residues. With 4 bases removed from V and 0 bases from J, the gap between germline ends came to 7 bases. The CDR3 bases are TGTGCCAGCTCACGAGGTTCCTCCTACAATGAGCAGTTCTTC. Protein sequence: CASSRGSSYNEQFF. Full variable domain (rest looked up from reference TRBV18 and TRBJ2-1): NAGVMQNPRHLVRRRGQEARLRCSPMKGHSHVYWYRQLPEEGLKFMVYLQKENIIDESGMPKERFSAEFPKEGPSILRIQQVVRGDSAAYFCASSRGSSYNEQFFGPGTRLTVL.

This clonotype occurred a few times. The chain is built from TRBV29-1 and TRBJ2-7, with 7 bases identical to TRBD1. Germline loops: CDR1 SQVTM, CDR2 ANQGSEA. After removal of 4 bases from V and 2 bases from J, the junction contained 2 bases not matched to a gene. The length of the CDR3 is 12 residues. The DNA for the CDR3 is TGCAGCGTTGGACAGGGAACCTACGAGCAGTACTTC. This sequence encodes CSVGQGTYEQYF.

The gene calls are TRBV10-3 and TRBJ1-5, with TRBD1 as a possible D gene (5 bases). Germline values: CDR1 ENHRY, CDR2 SYGVKD. The CDR3 is 13 amino acids. With 8 bases removed from V and 2 bases from J, the gap between germline ends came to 10 bases. CDR3 protein: CAIGSGGNQPQHF. DNA of the CDR3: TGTGCCATCGGGTCGGGGGGCAATCAGCCCCAGCATTTT.

The chain joins TRBV20-1 to TRBJ1-1; 7 bases map to TRBD1. The V segment lost 5 bases and the J segment 0 bases; nucleotides outside the gene matches: 15. CDR1 DFQATT and CDR2 SNEGSKA come from the germline V gene (reference sequence). This CDR3 is built from 17 residues. CDR3 sequence (DNA): TGCAGTGCTGTACGACAGGGTAGGCTTGTGGTGAACACTGAAGCTTTCTTT. Protein: CSAVRQGRLVVNTEAFF.

The rearrangement links TRBV7-9 to TRBJ2-1; possible D gene TRBD2, 8 bases. Trimming took 4 bases from V and 8 from J, leaving 15 bases between them. This CDR3 has 14 residues. CDR1 SEHNR and CDR2 FQNEAQ come from the germline V gene (reference sequence). This CDR3 reads CASSSGGGLDEQFF. The CDR3 bases are TGTGCCAGCAGCTCGGGAGGGGGCCTCGATGAGCAGTTCTTC.

This chain uses TRBV28 with TRBJ1-1; D unclear. Looked up from germline, CDR1 is MDHEN and CDR2 is SYDVKM. The CDR3 consists of 13 residues. V was clipped by 6 bases and J by 3 bases, with 11 bases between them. The CDR3 sequence: CASSRTADTEAFF. CDR3 sequence (DNA): TGTGCCAGCAGCCGGACGGCCGACACTGAAGCTTTCTTT.

This chain connects TRBV23-1 to TRBJ2-2, with 9 bases identical to TRBD1. TRBV23-1 falls under the ORF class, with uncertain function. J gave up 3 bases and V 6 bases, and 11 bases lay outside the gene matches. The CDR3 runs 17 residues. The CDR3 is CASSPLQGATDTGELFF. CDR3 DNA sequence: TGCGCCAGCAGCCCCCTACAGGGGGCGACGGACACCGGGGAGCTGTTTTTT.

The chain combines TRBV6-5 with TRBJ2-3; D is perhaps TRBD1 (6 bases). This CDR3 has 14 amino acids. V was pared by 6 bases and J by 4 bases, with 14 bases between. Germline V gene sequence: CDR1 MNHEY, CDR2 SVGAGI. This CDR3 is CASRTGFHADTQYF. Written as DNA, the CDR3 is TGTGCCAGCAGAACAGGGTTTCACGCAGATACGCAGTATTTT.

This chain links TRBV20-1 with TRBJ1-5, with a tentative D call TRBD1 (6 bases). The CDR3 contains 14 residues. The V and J ends lost 1 base and 5 bases respectively, with 12 bases between them. CDR1 DFQATT and CDR2 SNEGSKA come from the germline V gene (reference sequence). CDR3 DNA: TGCAGTGCTAGAGGGACAGTACCCGATCAGCCCCAGCATTTT. Residues: CSARGTVPDQPQHF.

This sequence joins TRBV20-1 and TRBJ2-5, with D unclear. This CDR3 has 11 amino acids. The germline V gene encodes CDR1 DFQATT and CDR2 SNEGSKA (reference sequence). Trimming shortened V by 2 bases and J by 4 bases, and 5 bases separated the two germline ends. Here the CDR3 reads CSARWAETQYF. CDR3 coding DNA: TGCAGTGCTAGATGGGCAGAGACCCAGTACTTC.

The chain combines TRBV30 with TRBJ1-1; D call uncertain. Trimming cost V 5 bases and J 1 base, with 11 bases left between them. CDR3 size: 13 residues. Looked up from germline, CDR1 is GTSNPN and CDR2 is SVGIG (reference sequence). CDR3 bases: TGTGCCTGGTGGGATTCCGGGAACACTGAAGCTTTCTTT. Translation: CAWWDSGNTEAFF.

The rearrangement joins TRBV20-1 to TRBJ2-5; 11 nucleotides agree with TRBD2. The CDR3 loop spans 15 amino acids. Germline trimming cut 6 bases from V and 5 bases from J; bases unmatched to any gene: 11. Germline assignment: CDR1 DFQATT and CDR2 SNEGSKA (reference sequence). For the CDR3, the DNA is TGCAGTGCCGAGAAGATAGCGGGAGGGGGGGAGACCCAGTACTTC. Translation gives CSAEKIAGGGETQYF.

Comment on this clonotype: The junction departs from the called germline gene at one end, perhaps through a read error. J is TRBJ2-5 and V is TRBV7-3, with 8 bases fitting TRBD1. Germline CDR1 SGHTA, CDR2 FQGTGA. This CDR3 region has 15 residues. The CDR3 loop reads CASSLTGGGGETQYF. The CDR3 DNA sequence: TGTGCCAGCAGCCTAACAGGGGGAGGTGGTGAGACCCAGTACTTC.

This chain joins TRBV20-1 and TRBJ2-7; TRBD2 aligns across 12 bases. Per the germline V gene, CDR1 is DFQATT and CDR2 is SNEGSKA (reference sequence). V lost 5 bases and J lost 4; bases outside the gene matches: 6. The CDR3 length is 14 residues. The CDR3 DNA reads TGCAGTGCTCCCACTAGCGGGAGGAAGTACGAGCAGTACTTC. Translation: CSAPTSGRKYEQYF.

V is TRBV19 and J is TRBJ1-5; tentatively, D is TRBD1 (6 bases). This CDR3 contains 13 residues. Germline V gene sequence: CDR1 LNHDA, CDR2 SQIVND (reference sequence). V lost 9 bases to trimming and J lost 6 bases, with 15 bases between them. The CDR3 loop is CASRGGFGQPQHF. DNA of the CDR3: TGTGCCAGCAGAGGGGGGTTCGGTCAGCCCCAGCATTTT.

The rearrangement uses TRBV5-4 and TRBJ1-2, with D perhaps matching TRBD1 (5 bases). V lost 4 bases and J lost 2, with 12 bases in between. CDR1 is SGHNT and CDR2 is YYREEE in the germline V gene (reference sequence). This CDR3 has 14 residues. As DNA, the CDR3 is TGTGCCAGCAGCCCTGGGGGGAAGAACTATGGCTACACCTTC. Its protein product is CASSPGGKNYGYTF.

The CDR3 region has the DNA TGCAGTGCGGATCCGGGACAGCATCCCTACAATGAGCAGTTCTTC. Translating gives CSADPGQHPYNEQFF. The chain combines TRBV20-1 with TRBJ2-1, with 7 bases that match TRBD1. V shed 6 bases, J shed 2 bases, and the junction held 10 bases outside the gene matches. The germline CDR1 and CDR2 sequences are DFQATT and SNEGSKA (reference sequence). The CDR3 covers 15 residues.

This clonotype came up once. The V and J genes are TRBV3-1 and TRBJ2-7; D call uncertain. V was shortened by 1 base and J by 5 bases, with 9 bases between the two germline ends. The germline gives CDR1 LGHDT, CDR2 YNNKEL (reference sequence). The CDR3 consists of 13 residues. The CDR3 region is CASSQGYPDEQYF. The CDR3 coding sequence is TGTGCCAGCAGCCAAGGTTACCCTGACGAGCAGTACTTC.